The rows below give T cell receptor beta chains drawn from one sample of a study of lymphopenia after photon versus proton radiotherapy. The data were produced by immunoSEQ multiplex PCR, yet TCRdb's version contains in-frame clones alone and is incomplete. The sample includes roughly 63,000 clones, around 84% of them seen just once. Sample: peripheral blood, taken from a patient treated with proton-based radiotherapy. These receptors all stem from a man in his 60s with pancreatic cancer. Each CDR3 is given with its conserved first and last residue. A clone size is listed for some rows: how often the clone was seen (once, few, many), or a class if it is expanded.

clone size | CDR3 length | V gene | CDR3 protein
- | 15 | TRBV28 | CASNKLAAYYNEQFF
- | 16 | TRBV28 | CASSSEGREGANVLTF
few | 13 | TRBV6-1 | CASTVGTSAHQYF
- | 15 | TRBV5-1 | CASSPGQERLDTQYF
few | 13 | TRBV5-4 | CASTKGELYGYTF
- | 16 | TRBV7-2 | CASSLSSGDRGYEQYF
- | 15 | TRBV7-2 | CASSSFEGSNQPQHF
few | 14 | TRBV7-9 | CASSRQQGLYGYTF
- | 15 | TRBV7-9 | CASSLLTGTTSGYTF
- | 10 | TRBV29-1 | CSAGTGLTYF
- | 13 | TRBV5-1 | CASSLGQALKAFF
- | 15 | TRBV5-8 | CASSVSGTGVGTQYF
few | 13 | TRBV30 | CAHRDRVRYGYTF
- | 11 | TRBV10-3 | CATTGVTEAFF
- | 15 | TRBV28 | CASSPRLATTDTQYF
- | 14 | TRBV2 | CASSPRGELGGYTF
- | 17 | TRBV25-1 | CASSRTTPTGGGYGYTF
- | 18 | TRBV15 | CATSRGVGTPFSYNEQFF
- | 13 | TRBV18 | CASSPQSDNEQFF
- | 15 | TRBV5-1 | CASSLGQGQVYTAFF
- | 16 | TRBV9 | CASTPSGRANTGELFF
- | 14 | TRBV29-1 | CSVDIQGGTDTQYF
- | 15 | TRBV19 | CASSYGGSFDNEQFF
- | 14 | TRBV7-2 | CASSTDGNSYEQYF
- | 14 | TRBV6-1 | CASILSGVGGELFF
- | 15 | TRBV9 | CASSVAGASTDTQYF
- | 15 | TRBV28 | CASSIDTLSNQPQHF
- | 13 | TRBV5-1 | CASSSDTYYEQYF
- | 16 | TRBV29-1 | CSVFGVEKRLSYEQYF
- | 16 | TRBV9 | CASSVAVASGTGELFF
- | 14 | TRBV6-5 | CASSYPPTGNGYTF
many | 14 | TRBV14 | CASSPRTSRYEQYF
- | 14 | TRBV4-1 | CASSPPGTSYEQYF
few | 15 | TRBV7-2 | CASSLSGAPTDTQYF
- | 15 | TRBV19 | CASTVGDRRNQPQHF
- | 15 | TRBV6-1 | CASSARTGNTGELFF
- | 11 | TRBV11-2 | CASSDRVGYTF
- | 12 | TRBV7-2 | CASRLRAKELFF
once | 15 | TRBV19 | CASSQTGALGETQYF
- | 13 | TRBV11-2 | CASSSDRGETQYF
- | 14 | TRBV5-1 | CASRLYTSTDTQYF
- | 12 | TRBV28 | CASSLFTSEQFF
- | 16 | TRBV13 | CASSSRRTGLNTEAFF
- | 15 | TRBV7-8 | CASSLGAALSEKLFF
- | 17 | TRBV6-7 | CASSYRAGSVITDTQYF
- | 15 | TRBV2 | CASSRRGTSSETQYF
- | 13 | TRBV27 | CATRDRGRYEQYF
- | 14 | TRBV7-2 | CASSPGGSKNIQYF
once | 12 | TRBV7-8 | CASSFVLDTQYF
- | 12 | TRBV30 | CAWSPDIYEQYF
- | 13 | TRBV6-5 | CASKKPGDYEQYF
- | 15 | TRBV7-2 | CASSLDQGLYNEQFF
- | 14 | TRBV5-1 | CASSNPGLKDEQYF
few | 11 | TRBV20-1 | CSALSGNEQYF
- | 12 | TRBV29-1 | CSGSEGHYEQYF
- | 14 | TRBV28 | CASKGAGANEKLFF
- | 16 | TRBV14 | CASSQEGDYGKNIQYF
- | 14 | TRBV28 | CASSSPISTDTQYF
once | 16 | TRBV5-8 | CASSAPRDLIPYEQYF
- | 15 | TRBV15 | CATSRRDPGANVLTF